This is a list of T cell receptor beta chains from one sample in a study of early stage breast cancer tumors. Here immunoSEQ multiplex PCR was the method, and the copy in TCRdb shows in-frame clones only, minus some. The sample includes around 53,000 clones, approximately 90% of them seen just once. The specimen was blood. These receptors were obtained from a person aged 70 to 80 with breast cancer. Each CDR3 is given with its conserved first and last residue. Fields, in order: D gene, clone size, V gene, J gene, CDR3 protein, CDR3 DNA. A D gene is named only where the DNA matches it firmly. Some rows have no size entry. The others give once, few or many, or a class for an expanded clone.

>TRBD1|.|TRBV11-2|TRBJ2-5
CASNDRGTGFQETQYF
TGTGCCAGCAACGACAGGGGGACAGGGTTCCAAGAGACCCAGTACTTC
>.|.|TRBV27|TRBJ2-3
CASSPFPRRTDTQYF
TGTGCCAGCAGTCCCTTCCCTAGGCGAACAGATACGCAGTATTTT
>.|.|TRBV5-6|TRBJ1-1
CASRKTGFPEAFF
TGTGCCAGCAGGAAGACAGGTTTCCCTGAAGCTTTCTTT
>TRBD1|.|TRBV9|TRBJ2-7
CASSPGTGALQSYEQYF
TGTGCCAGCAGTCCCGGGACAGGGGCCTTACAGAGCTACGAGCAGTACTTC
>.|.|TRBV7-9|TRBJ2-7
CASSRRDYEQYF
TGTGCCAGCAGCCGCCGGGACTACGAGCAGTACTTC
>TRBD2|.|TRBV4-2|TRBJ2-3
CASSQDPSGGTDTQYF
TGTGCCAGCAGCCAAGACCCTAGCGGGGGCACAGATACGCAGTATTTT
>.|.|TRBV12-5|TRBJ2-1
CASGFWETIYNEQFF
TGTGCTAGTGGTTTTTGGGAGACGATCTACAATGAGCAGTTCTTC
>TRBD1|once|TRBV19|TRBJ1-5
CASGTVLVQPQHF
TGTGCCTCCGGGACAGTCTTGGTTCAGCCCCAGCATTTT
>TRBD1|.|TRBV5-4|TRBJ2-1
CASSDGDRYNEQFF
TGTGCCAGCAGCGACGGGGACAGGTACAATGAGCAGTTCTTC
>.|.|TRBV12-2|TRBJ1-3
CASRLGRVRNTIYF
TGTGCAAGTCGCCTGGGGAGGGTACGAAACACCATATATTTT
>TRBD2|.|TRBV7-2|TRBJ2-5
CASSLATSGGPQYF
TGTGCCAGCAGCTTAGCAACTAGCGGGGGACCCCAGTACTTC
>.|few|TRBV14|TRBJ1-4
CASSRLQGQNEKLFF
TGTGCCAGCAGCCGATTGCAGGGGCAGAATGAAAAACTGTTTTTT
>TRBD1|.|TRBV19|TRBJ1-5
CASNRPGTGNQPQHF
TGTGCCAGTAACCGCCCCGGGACAGGGAATCAGCCCCAGCATTTT
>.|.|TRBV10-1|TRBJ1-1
CASTPLGSRMNTEAFF
TGCGCCAGCACTCCTCTAGGCAGCCGAATGAACACTGAAGCTTTCTTT
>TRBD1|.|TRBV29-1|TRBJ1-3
CSVEPSDRANTIYF
TGCAGCGTTGAGCCTTCTGACAGGGCCAACACCATATATTTT
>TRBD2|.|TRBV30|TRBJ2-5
CAWAGLAFSETQYF
TGTGCCTGGGCCGGACTAGCATTTTCAGAGACCCAGTACTTC
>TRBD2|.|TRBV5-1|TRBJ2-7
CASSWTSGAYEQYF
TGCGCCAGCAGCTGGACTAGCGGGGCTTACGAGCAGTACTTC
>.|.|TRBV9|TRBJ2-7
CASSVSNLHYEQYF
TGTGCCAGCAGCGTATCTAACCTCCACTACGAGCAGTACTTC
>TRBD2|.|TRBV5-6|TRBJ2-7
CASSTELAGVSSYEQYF
TGTGCCAGCAGCACGGAACTAGCGGGAGTTAGCTCCTACGAGCAGTACTTC
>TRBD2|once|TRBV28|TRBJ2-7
CASSSLAGVIGQYF
TGTGCCAGCAGTTCACTAGCGGGAGTGATCGGGCAGTACTTC
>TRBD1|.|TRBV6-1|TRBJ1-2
CASSELGTANLYGYTF
TGTGCCAGCAGTGAGCTTGGGACAGCCAACCTATATGGCTACACCTTC
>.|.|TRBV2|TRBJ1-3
CARDSTFGNTIYF
TGTGCCAGAGACTCGACTTTTGGAAACACCATATATTTT
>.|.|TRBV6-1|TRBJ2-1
CASSGTGLQFF
TGTGCCAGCAGTGGGACGGGACTGCAGTTCTTC
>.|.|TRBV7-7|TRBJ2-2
CASSLRVDGELFF
TGTGCTAGCAGTCTAAGAGTCGACGGGGAGCTGTTTTTT
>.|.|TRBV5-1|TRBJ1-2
CASSLAGQGTFDGYTF
TGCGCCAGCAGCTTGGCAGGGCAGGGAACATTTGACGGCTACACCTTC
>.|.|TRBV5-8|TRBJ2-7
CASSLGTGWCF
TGTGCCAGCAGCTTAGGAACAGGGTGGTGCTTC
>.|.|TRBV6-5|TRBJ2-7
CASSLSGEQYF
TGTGCCAGCAGCCTTAGCGGAGAGCAGTACTTC
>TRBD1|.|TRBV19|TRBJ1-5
CASSIERGLPAQHF
TGTGCCAGTAGTATTGAGAGGGGGCTGCCGGCCCAGCATTTT